Listed here is a single T cell receptor beta chain. The data were taken from a study of T cell changes during pregnancy in multiple sclerosis. Unmatched junction bases numbered 12, after V lost 2 bases and J lost 9 bases. Germline loops: CDR1 GTSNPN, CDR2 SVGIG (reference sequence). The CDR3 contains 14 residues. The repertoire was sequenced with immunoSEQ multiplex PCR; TCRdb's copy has only in-frame clones and lacks some. The repertoire holds 60,000 to 90,000 clones, approximately 90% seen once, with 1.5% to 2% in the top ten. The chain has TRBV30 and TRBJ2-7; TRBD1 matches 8 bases. The input for sequencing was peripheral blood, taken in the first trimester of pregnancy. This TCR derives from a female donor in good health, enrolled as a control in a pregnancy study. CDR3: CAWSTPQDRGGQYF. In nucleotides, the CDR3 is TGTGCCTGGAGTACACCACAAGACAGGGGCGGGCAGTACTTC.